Presented here are 29 T cell receptor beta chains from one specimen sequenced in a study of lymphopenia after photon versus proton radiotherapy. Repertoires were generated with immunoSEQ multiplex PCR, while TCRdb's copy carries only in-frame clones and drops some. The sample yields 50,000 to 65,000 clones, about 85% seen once. The source was peripheral blood, collected from a patient treated with proton-based radiotherapy. The source of these receptors is an elderly man with esophageal cancer.

This clone has only a few counts. The same CDR3 can be traced to other DNA sequences in this sample. This chain uses TRBV7-8 with TRBJ1-3; D unclear. Trimming cost V 1 base and J 4 bases, with 11 bases left between them. CDR1 is SGHVS and CDR2 is FQNEAQ in the germline V gene. This CDR3 has 15 residues. CDR3 nucleotide sequence: TGTGCCAGCAGCTTAGATAGAGTAGGAGGAAACACCATATATTTT. Translated, it gives CASSLDRVGGNTIYF.

This rearrangement joins TRBV5-1 to TRBJ1-1; D perhaps matches TRBD1 (5 bases). This CDR3 contains 14 residues. The germline CDR1 and CDR2 sequences are SGHRS and YFSETQ. The germline V and J ends were trimmed by 2 bases and 8 bases, with 16 bases remaining between them. This CDR3 is CASSFGRASEEAFF. DNA of the CDR3: TGCGCCAGCAGCTTCGGCAGGGCTTCAGAGGAAGCTTTCTTT.

The genes are TRBV6-5 and TRBJ1-2; D possibly corresponds to TRBD1 (5 bases). The V end lost 1 base, the J end lost 8 bases, and 11 bases lay between the germline ends. CDR1 is MNHEY, CDR2 SVGAGI, per germline. CDR3 length: 13 amino acids. CDR3 loop: CASSYFRDRGYTF. The CDR3 DNA follows: TGTGCCAGCAGTTACTTCAGGGATCGCGGCTACACCTTC.

The chain employs TRBV11-3 and TRBJ1-2; D is uncertain. The V end was cut by 5 bases, the J end by 2 bases, with 6 bases between. Germline CDR1 reads SGHNT; CDR2 reads YENEEA. This CDR3 spans 12 amino acids. The CDR3 DNA sequence: TGTGCCAGCAGCCAAAACAACTATGGCTACACCTTC. Protein: CASSQNNYGYTF.

Details on this clone: This sample also contains other DNA sequences that code for the same CDR3. This chain links TRBV6-5 with TRBJ1-1; D ambiguous. The CDR3 runs 13 residues. V was pared by 6 bases and J by 1 base, with 9 bases between. CDR1 is MNHEY and CDR2 is SVGAGI in the germline V gene. Written as DNA, the CDR3 is TGTGCCAGCAGAACGAGAAGGAACACTGAAGCTTTCTTT. Translation gives CASRTRRNTEAFF.

This clone has more than one count but fewer than ten. The rearrangement joins TRBV18 to TRBJ1-3; D not resolved. In germline, CDR1 is KGHSH, CDR2 LQKENI. The CDR3 sequence is 16 residues long. V gave up 3 bases and J gave up 2 bases, with 14 bases separating them. For the CDR3, the DNA is TGTGCCAGCTCACCGGCCACACACGGGGCTGGAAACACCATATATTTT. It is translated as CASSPATHGAGNTIYF.

The chain combines TRBV5-4 with TRBJ2-7, with a weak D call TRBD1 (5 bases). V was shortened by 3 bases and J by 4 bases, with 11 bases between the two germline ends. CDR1 and CDR2 (germline): SGHNT, YYREEE (reference sequence). CDR3 length: 13 amino acids. The CDR3 DNA sequence: TGTGCCAGCAGCTCCGACACAGGTTACGAGCAGTACTTC. Amino acids: CASSSDTGYEQYF.

The genes are TRBV5-8 and TRBJ2-1; D is unresolved. This CDR3 region has 11 residues. V gave up 0 bases and J gave up 12 bases, with 7 bases separating them. CDR1 is SGHTS, CDR2 YDEGEE, per germline. The DNA for the CDR3 is TGTGCCAGCAGCTTGGTTGTTGTGCAGTTCTTC. It specifies CASSLVVVQFF.

This rearrangement joins TRBV5-6 to TRBJ1-4; 12 bases are shared with TRBD1. CDR3 size: 16 residues. V shed 4 bases, J shed 9 bases, and the junction held 10 bases outside the gene matches. Germline CDR1 is SGHDT and CDR2 is YYEEEE. CDR3 nucleotides: TGTGCCAGCAGCACTGGGACAGGGGGCGCGAATCAAAAACTGTTTTTT. Translated: CASSTGTGGANQKLFF.

The chain joins TRBV6-6 to TRBJ1-2; D is unresolved. The germline gives CDR1 MNHNY, CDR2 SVGAGI (reference sequence). V lost 9 bases and J 6 bases, leaving 20 bases between the germline ends. The CDR3 runs to 14 residues. The CDR3 spells CASKLGQIENGYTF. In nucleotides, the CDR3 is TGTGCCAGTAAACTAGGGCAGATCGAAAATGGCTACACCTTC.

The J gene is TRBJ2-5, the V gene TRBV5-1, with TRBD2 matching 8 bases. The CDR3 loop spans 15 amino acids. Unmatched junction bases numbered 10, after V lost 7 bases and J lost 2 bases. From germline, CDR1 is SGHRS and CDR2 YFSETQ. Here the CDR3 reads CASVRTSLGQETQYF. The CDR3 nucleotides read TGCGCCAGCGTTCGGACTAGCTTGGGTCAAGAGACCCAGTACTTC.

The CDR3 loop is CASSQDEQGPYEQYF. The CDR3, as DNA: TGTGCCAGCAGCCAAGATGAGCAGGGTCCCTACGAGCAGTACTTC. The chain carries TRBV4-2 and TRBJ2-7, with D maybe TRBD1 (5 bases). The germline CDR1 and CDR2 sequences are LGHNA and YNFKEQ. The CDR3 is 15 residues long. The V end lost 0 bases, the J end lost 2 bases, and 11 bases lay between the germline ends.

The rearrangement links TRBV12-5 to TRBJ2-4; 7 bases line up with TRBD1. The V and J ends lost 6 bases and 0 bases, in that order; junction bases with no gene match: 8. This CDR3 has 16 amino acids. The V gene's germline CDR1 is LGHNT and CDR2 FRNRAP. CDR3: CASGWTGILAKNIQYF. The DNA of the CDR3 is TGTGCTAGTGGCTGGACAGGAATTCTAGCCAAAAACATTCAGTACTTC.

The chain is built from TRBV7-2 and TRBJ1-5; D might be TRBD1 (6 bases). The CDR3 runs 16 residues. Per germline, CDR1 SGHTA and CDR2 FQGNSA. Trimming pared 1 base from V and 4 bases from J, leaving 14 bases between. In DNA, the CDR3 is TGTGCCAGCAGCTTAGTGGGGGCGTTCAGAAATCAGCCCCAGCATTTT. It yields the protein CASSLVGAFRNQPQHF.

The chain carries TRBV4-2 and TRBJ1-4; D not certain. Trimming removed 4 bases from V and 8 bases from J, with 14 bases in between. CDR3 length equals 14 residues. CDR1 and CDR2 (germline): LGHNA, YNFKEQ. DNA of the CDR3: TGTGCCAGCAGCCCGGGAGGGAGTGGAGAAAAACTGTTTTTT. It codes for CASSPGGSGEKLFF.

V and J are TRBV19 and TRBJ2-1; possible D gene TRBD1, 6 bases. Trimming stripped 3 bases from V and 9 bases from J, with 9 bases between. CDR3 size: 12 residues. Germline V gives CDR1 LNHDA, CDR2 SQIVND (reference sequence). The CDR3 here is CASSMGHFEQFF. CDR3 nucleotide sequence: TGTGCCAGTAGTATGGGACATTTTGAGCAGTTCTTC.

The chain carries TRBV5-3 and TRBJ1-4; no reliable D call. Being an ORF, TRBV5-3 has a function that is uncertain. Trimming shortened V by 0 bases and J by 8 bases, and 26 bases separated the two germline ends. The CDR3 runs 19 residues. This CDR3 is CARSLERVMWAGHGEKLFF. CDR3 nucleotide sequence: TGTGCCAGAAGCTTGGAAAGGGTTATGTGGGCGGGCCACGGGGAAAAACTGTTTTTT.

The table lists this clone with a few counts. This sequence joins TRBV7-6 and TRBJ2-1, with D hard to call. The CDR3 contains 12 residues. Germline CDR1 and CDR2: SGHVS and FNYEAQ. The V gene lost 0 bases and the J gene lost 6 bases, with 3 bases spanning the gap. CDR3 nucleotide sequence: TGTGCCAGCAGCTTAGCTCTCAATGAGCAGTTCTTC. It encodes CASSLALNEQFF. Supplemented by reference TRBV7-6 and TRBJ2-1, the full variable domain reads GAGVSQSPRYKVTKRGQDVALRCDPISGHVSLYWYRQALGQGPEFLTYFNYEAQQDKSGLPNDRFSAERPEGSISTLTIQRTEQRDSAMYRCASSLALNEQFFGPGTRLTVL.

The chain recombines TRBV2 with TRBJ1-5; no definite D call. Per the germline V gene, CDR1 is SNHLY and CDR2 is FYNNEI. The CDR3 extends over 14 amino acids. The ends were cut back, 6 bases at V and 7 bases at J, with 16 bases in the middle. The CDR3 DNA is TGTGCCAGCAGCCAAGGACGGGCGGGACAGCCCCAGCATTTT. As protein: CASSQGRAGQPQHF.

The J gene is TRBJ1-2, the V gene TRBV19; 7 bases map to TRBD1. CDR3 size: 14 residues. The ends lost 3 bases at V and 4 bases at J; junction bases unmatched: 5. CDR1 and CDR2 from the germline V gene are LNHDA and SQIVND (reference sequence). This CDR3 reads CASSITGTVYGYTF. CDR3 coding DNA: TGTGCCAGTAGTATTACCGGGACAGTCTATGGCTACACCTTC.

The CDR3 coding sequence is TGCGCCAGCAGCCAAGAGTTGACAACACTTCCCTACGAGCAGTACTTC. This codes for CASSQELTTLPYEQYF. The chain links TRBV4-3 to TRBJ2-7; D call uncertain. This CDR3 spans 16 amino acids. V was cut by 0 bases and J by 2 bases, with 14 bases left in between. Germline V gives CDR1 LGHNA, CDR2 YSLEER.

The V gene is TRBV18, the J gene TRBJ2-5; TRBD1 agrees at 8 bases. Germline CDR1 and CDR2: KGHSH and LQKENI. The CDR3 runs to 15 residues. The ends lost 0 bases at V and 6 bases at J; junction bases unmatched: 6. CDR3 amino acids: CASSPPQGALKTQYF. Here the CDR3 DNA reads TGTGCCAGCTCACCACCCCAGGGGGCGCTGAAGACCCAGTACTTC.

This chain links TRBV11-2 with TRBJ2-6; D may be TRBD1 (6 bases). Germline V CDR1 and CDR2: SGHAT, FQNNGV. V was pared by 3 bases and J by 2 bases, with 14 bases between. This CDR3 contains 17 residues. The CDR3 DNA sequence: TGTGCCAGCAGCTTTACAGGGCTTCGGCCTGGGGCCAACGTCCTGACTTTC. Translating it yields CASSFTGLRPGANVLTF.

The sample holds one count of this clone. The CDR3 sequence: CASRRQQNTEAFF. As DNA, the CDR3 is TGTGCCAGTAGAAGGCAGCAAAACACTGAAGCTTTCTTT. The genes are TRBV19 and TRBJ1-1, with no clear D. V gave up 6 bases and J gave up 2 bases, with 10 bases separating them. This CDR3 has 13 amino acids. The germline V gene encodes CDR1 LNHDA and CDR2 SQIVND (reference sequence).

This chain links TRBV27 with TRBJ2-7; 8 nucleotides line up with TRBD1. Looked up from germline, CDR1 is MNHEY and CDR2 is SMNVEV (reference sequence). CDR3 length equals 15 residues. Germline trimming cut 5 bases from V and 6 bases from J; bases unmatched to any gene: 12. CDR3 protein: CASSPTDRDFGEQYF. The CDR3 region has the DNA TGTGCCAGCAGTCCGACGGACAGGGATTTTGGCGAGCAGTACTTC.

The rearrangement uses TRBV6-5 and TRBJ1-3; no clear D. The CDR3 length is 16 residues. V lost 3 bases and J 0 bases, leaving 12 bases between the germline ends. Germline V CDR1 and CDR2: MNHEY, SVGAGI. CDR3 DNA sequence: TGTGCCAGCAGTTATGGCCGATATCTCTCTGGAAACACCATATATTTT. It encodes CASSYGRYLSGNTIYF.

V gene TRBV11-3 combines with J gene TRBJ2-5, with D tentatively TRBD2 (5 bases). Per germline, CDR1 SGHNT and CDR2 YENEEA. CDR3 length: 13 amino acids. V lost 3 bases to trimming and J lost 1 base, with 6 bases between them. This CDR3 is CASSFGIQETQYF. In DNA, the CDR3 is TGTGCCAGCAGCTTCGGGATCCAAGAGACCCAGTACTTC.

This sequence joins TRBV7-9 and TRBJ1-2, with D maybe TRBD1 (6 bases). Looked up from germline, CDR1 is SEHNR and CDR2 is FQNEAQ (reference sequence). The CDR3 has 16 amino acids. V was cut by 1 base and J by 4 bases, with 16 bases left in between. The CDR3 sequence: CASSLGGSGASYGYTF. CDR3 sequence (DNA): TGTGCCAGCAGCTTAGGGGGTTCGGGGGCCTCCTATGGCTACACCTTC.

This clone has only one observation. This chain uses TRBV5-6 with TRBJ2-2; D is tentatively TRBD1 or TRBD2 (6 bases each). Germline V gene data show CDR1 as SGHDT and CDR2 as YYEEEE. The V and J ends lost 0 bases and 4 bases respectively, with 19 bases between them. There are 18 residues in the CDR3. This CDR3 reads CASSLALLRGPGTGELFF. The CDR3 coding sequence is TGTGCCAGCAGCTTGGCTTTACTTCGGGGGCCCGGCACCGGGGAGCTGTTTTTT.